This T cell receptor beta chain originates from a study of CD8 T cells in Susac syndrome. Peripheral blood CD8+ and CD4+ T cells were profiled by TCR beta sequencing. Trimming cost V 4 bases and J 1 base, with 14 bases left between them. The CDR3 has 15 amino acids. Germline CDR1 reads SQVTM; CDR2 reads ANQGSEA. An amount of RNA that ranged from roughly 0.5 to 1 ug was reverse transcribed with random hexamers. TCRdb ran MiXCR on the immunoSEQ multiplex PCR reads and lists one entry per CDR3 protein. The profile shows 150,000 to 200,000 distinct CDR3 sequences, about 95% of them singletons. Sequencing input: CD8+ T cells from PBMCs. This receptor was taken from a human donor with multiple sclerosis. The chain uses TRBV29-1 and TRBJ2-4, with D perhaps matching TRBD2 (6 bases). The CDR3 DNA is TGCAGCGTTGCAGAGGGGAGGTTGGCCAAAAACATTCAGTACTTC. Encoded protein: CSVAEGRLAKNIQYF.